This entry concerns a single T cell receptor (beta chain). Its antigen is unknown. Between the trimmed V and J ends, which lost 5 bases and 2 bases, there was a span of 9 bases. The CDR3 extends over 12 amino acids. Germline CDR1 is DFQATT and CDR2 is SNEGSKA (reference sequence). The sample is drawn from a study of identical twins. General study results and limits: Twins shared out-of-frame alpha sequences with excess low generation probability. While abundant cord blood beta clonotypes carried fewer insertions, memory repertoires showed no such pattern.

One entry per CDR3 protein, called by TCRdb with MiXCR from the 5' RACE reads. The sample records 1.5 million to 2 million distinct CDR3 sequences, roughly 35% being singletons. The chain combines TRBV20-1 with TRBJ1-2; D not certain. The specimen was cord blood. The source is a newborn girl in good health. The CDR3 here is CSAWTLNYGYTF. CDR3 DNA: TGCAGTGCTTGGACGTTGAACTATGGCTACACCTTC.